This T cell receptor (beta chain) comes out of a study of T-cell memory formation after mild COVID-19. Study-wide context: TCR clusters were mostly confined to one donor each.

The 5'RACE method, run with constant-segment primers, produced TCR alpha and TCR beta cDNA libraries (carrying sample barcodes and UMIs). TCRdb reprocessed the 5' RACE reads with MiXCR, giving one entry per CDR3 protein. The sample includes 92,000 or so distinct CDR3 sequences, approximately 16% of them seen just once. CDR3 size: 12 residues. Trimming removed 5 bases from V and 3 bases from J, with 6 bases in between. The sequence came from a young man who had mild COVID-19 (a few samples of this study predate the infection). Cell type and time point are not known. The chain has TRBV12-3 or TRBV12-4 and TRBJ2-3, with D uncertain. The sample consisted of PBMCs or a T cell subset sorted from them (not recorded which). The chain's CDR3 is CASSILTDTQYF. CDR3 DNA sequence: TGTGCCAGCAGTATTCTGACAGATACGCAGTATTTT.